This T cell receptor (beta chain) originates from a study of blood T cell dynamics during melanoma immunotherapy (dated by TCRdb to about 2020). In the study overall: Patients had metastatic melanoma and received first-line pembrolizumab or nivolumab plus ipilimumab as standard of care in the United Kingdom. To find early correlates of response, peripheral T cell receptor repertoires were profiled in metastatic melanoma patients before and after one cycle of checkpoint inhibitor therapy. The training cohort consisted of consecutive patients, while an additional independent group of patients from the same centre was pooled to form an external validation set. Broad study findings and their caveats: A bifurcated reorganization of the PBMC repertoire at W3, with increased clonality or increased diversity, was observed in patients who later achieved disease control, unlike in progressors. The relatively small sample size was recognized as a factor that could limit how well the results generalize. Whether the T cell clones driving repertoire changes were melanoma-specific or reflected general immune activation could not be determined in the study.

For every bulk PBMC sample, a fixed 350 ng of DNA was loaded. The immunoSEQ TCRb Assay kit was used according to manufacturer instructions to amplify TCR beta CDR3 sequences from genomic DNA. The KAPA Library Quantification Kit for Illumina platforms was used to quantify pooled libraries by qPCR. Pooled libraries were clustered at about 0.6-1.2 pM and sequenced on an Illumina NextSeq 500. The original pipeline was this. TCR data were analyzed using immunoSEQ ANALYZER and the R LymphoSeq package. A rearrangement efficiency score was calculated as productive divided by the sum of productive and non-productive CDR3 sequences. Clonality was measured with the Gini coefficient and diversity with the Renyi index at alpha=1, and both measures were compared pairwise between timepoints within each patient. Clonal relatedness used an edit distance of 3, and repertoire similarity used the Bhattacharyya coefficient, both computed in LymphoSeq. Linear discriminant analysis on week-3 changes in clonality and diversity was built with the R MASS and caret packages to classify response. This is the immuneACCESS table as TCRdb keeps it, with only in-frame sequences that have V and J called. A part of the clones is gone; compared with another copy, unresolved V genes explain less than half, and the rest is unexplained. V, J and clone size reflect that table, while D and trimming were determined from the DNA. The table for this sample lists 9,900 or so clones; 70% to 90% of them were counted only once. Around 7.2% of the sample is held by the ten biggest clonotypes.

The CDR1 and CDR2 encoded by the germline V gene are KGHSH and LQKENI. V is shortened by 2 bases, J by 0 bases, and the region joining them spans 5 bases. The CDR3 starts with the cysteine, ends with the phenylalanine, and has 14 residues. Only the CDR3 region is kept as DNA, spanning 42 bases read in frame from base 1. This clone has more than one count but fewer than ten. No antigen is known for it. No base quality values were provided; no much bigger clone lies one nucleotide off. According to the study, the label for this sample's time point signals: pre-treatment baseline. Blood samples were taken at two points: before treatment (T0) and at week 3 (W3), which came after the first cycle of checkpoint blockade. Except for two patients with rapid clinical progression, response was assessed 12 weeks after the first infusion by RECIST 1.1; disease control meant complete response, partial response or stable disease. Any patient who had received prior systemic cancer treatment, was on concomitant immunosuppressant therapy or had synchronous other active malignancies was excluded. Both bulk PBMC and plasma cell-free DNA were sequenced for TCR beta so that circulating cells and T cell turnover could be tracked. Lymphoprep and SepMate tubes were used to isolate PBMC from blood, and red cell lysis was then performed. QIAamp DNA Blood Mini kits were used to extract DNA from PBMC and from sorted T cell subsets.

The V gene is TRBV18 and the J gene is TRBJ1-5; no D gene call is confident. Sequenced material: blood, taken from a patient treated with checkpoint blockade. The receptor was derived from a human donor with melanoma. The nucleotides read TGTGCCAGCTCACCAGGGATTAGCAATCAGCCCCAGCATTTT. It translates as CASSPGISNQPQHF.